The sequence of this T cell receptor (beta chain) was determined in a study of technical replicates of blood from several donors. Measured with immunoSEQ multiplex PCR; TCRdb has only the in-frame clones, and not every one. In the table there are some 70,000 clones, roughly 97% of which are singletons. CDR1 and CDR2 from the germline V gene are SGHTA and FQGNSA. Trimming took 1 base from V and 7 from J, leaving 11 bases between them. The CDR3 runs to 14 residues. This chain links TRBV7-2 with TRBJ2-1; the D gene is possibly TRBD2 (6 bases). Sequencing was done on a sample of T cells isolated from PBMCs. This clonotype originated in a human donor in good health. The CDR3, as DNA: TGTGCCAGCAGCTTAGAAAAGGGGAGGAATGAGCAGTTCTTC. It specifies CASSLEKGRNEQFF.